This TCR beta chain was recovered during a study of fetal regulatory T cell absence and autoimmunity. The study, taken as a whole, reports: Antigen-driven pancreatic autoimmunity before birth in IPEX was inferred from oligoclonal enrichment.

The assay was run at survey level. Sequencing used immunoSEQ multiplex PCR; TCRdb keeps in-frame clones, though not all of them. The sample consists of about 95,000 clones, about two thirds of them appearing once. The germline V gene encodes CDR1 SGHNT and CDR2 YYREEE (reference sequence). The ends were cut back, 2 bases at V and 5 bases at J, with 14 bases in the middle. This CDR3 comprises 15 residues. Concerning this clone itself: Its antigen is currently unknown.

The TCR was taken from a male donor with IPEX syndrome. Material for sequencing was pancreas tissue. This chain joins TRBV5-4 and TRBJ2-1; TRBD2 might be the D (5 bases). This chain's CDR3 is CASSFWELVHNEQFF. The CDR3 nucleotides are TGTGCCAGCAGCTTCTGGGAACTAGTCCACAATGAGCAGTTCTTC.